Presented here are 20 T cell receptor beta chains from one specimen sequenced in a study of blood T cell repertoires in COVID-19. The repertoire was sequenced with immunoSEQ multiplex PCR; TCRdb's copy has only in-frame clones and lacks some. The sample carries around 150,000 clones, 84% recorded once. Sequencing was done on a sample of peripheral blood. The receptors shown here come from a man between 65 and 80 years old with acute or convalescent COVID-19.

The genes are TRBV6-5 and TRBJ2-2; 7 positions match TRBD2. Germline loops: CDR1 MNHEY, CDR2 SVGAGI. Germline trimming cut 8 bases from V and 5 bases from J; bases unmatched to any gene: 8. This CDR3 has 14 amino acids. CDR3 residues: CASGLGQLTGELFF. In DNA, the CDR3 is TGTGCCAGCGGACTAGGGCAGTTAACCGGGGAGCTGTTTTTT.

This clone has only one observation. This chain uses TRBV7-3 with TRBJ1-2; 9 bases fit TRBD1. The CDR3 is 13 amino acids. V lost 4 bases to trimming and J lost 6 bases; unmatched junction nucleotides: 3. Germline lookup yields CDR1 SGHTA and CDR2 FQGTGA. CDR3 loop: CASSSGQGNGYTF. The DNA of the CDR3 is TGTGCCAGCAGCTCAGGACAGGGGAATGGCTACACCTTC.

V gene TRBV18 combines with J gene TRBJ2-1; D is unresolved. Germline V gene data show CDR1 as KGHSH and CDR2 as LQKENI. The CDR3 has 14 amino acids. The V end lost 0 bases, the J end lost 5 bases, and 8 bases lay between the germline ends. CDR3 coding DNA: TGTGCCAGCTCACCACCGGCCCGTGACAATGAGCAGTTCTTC. Protein: CASSPPARDNEQFF.

This clone was found a few times. The sample has other DNA sequences that encode this CDR3 too. The genes are TRBV2 and TRBJ1-1; maybe TRBD1 (6 bases). The CDR3 covers 13 residues. Germline V lookup: CDR1 SNHLY, CDR2 FYNNEI. The germline V and J ends were trimmed by 7 bases and 1 base, with 10 bases remaining between them. CDR3 sequence: CASIEDRNTEAFF. CDR3 in DNA: TGTGCCAGCATCGAGGACAGGAACACTGAAGCTTTCTTT.

J is TRBJ1-5 and V is TRBV7-8; TRBD1 matches at 8 bases. V was pared by 1 base and J by 2 bases, with 4 bases of the junction left unmatched. The CDR3 loop spans 16 amino acids. Germline V CDR1 and CDR2: SGHVS, FQNEAQ. CDR3 DNA sequence: TGTGCCAGCAGCTTAGGCGACAGGGGCGGCAATCAGCCCCAGCATTTT. This encodes CASSLGDRGGNQPQHF.

The chain employs TRBV28 and TRBJ2-5; D not resolved. This CDR3 is 13 amino acids long. CDR1 is MDHEN and CDR2 is SYDVKM in the germline V gene. Trimming took off 8 bases at V and 2 bases at J, with 12 bases between the two ends. The CDR3 sequence: CASSWAAQETQYF. CDR3 sequence (DNA): TGTGCCAGCTCTTGGGCAGCACAAGAGACCCAGTACTTC.

This chain connects TRBV5-6 to TRBJ2-5; TRBD1 matches 7 bases. Germline V gene data show CDR1 as SGHDT and CDR2 as YYEEEE. With V trimmed by 1 base and J by 3 bases, 12 bases remained unmatched. This CDR3 spans 17 amino acids. CDR3 nucleotides: TGTGCCAGCAGCTTGATGAGCACAGGGGTCTTGAAAGAGACCCAGTACTTC. It yields the protein CASSLMSTGVLKETQYF.

This clone was observed once. The chain is built from TRBV7-8 and TRBJ1-5; the D gene is possibly TRBD1 (6 bases). The length of the CDR3 is 13 residues. Germline CDR1 reads SGHVS; CDR2 reads FQNEAQ. Between the trimmed V and J ends, which lost 3 bases and 4 bases, there was a span of 7 bases. The DNA of the CDR3 is TGTGCCAGCAGCTTTCAGGGGAATCAGCCCCAGCATTTT. Translated, it gives CASSFQGNQPQHF.

This chain joins TRBV10-3 and TRBJ2-7; 9 bases match TRBD1. V was clipped by 6 bases and J by 2 bases; unmatched bases: 11. CDR1 is ENHRY, CDR2 SYGVKD, per germline. The CDR3 is 16 amino acids. This chain's CDR3 is CAISEPGQGIAYEQYF. Here the CDR3 DNA reads TGTGCCATCAGCGAGCCGGGACAGGGTATCGCCTACGAGCAGTACTTC.

The V and J genes are TRBV7-9 and TRBJ2-1; no clear D gene. V lost 0 bases, J lost 2 bases, and 11 bases lay in between. This CDR3 region has 16 residues. Germline V CDR1 and CDR2: SEHNR, FQNEAQ (reference sequence). CDR3 amino acids: CASSLALGLPYNEQFF. CDR3 bases: TGTGCCAGCAGCTTAGCGTTGGGCCTCCCCTACAATGAGCAGTTCTTC.

In this sample, this clone turned up once. The chain employs TRBV5-5 and TRBJ1-2; 8 bases are a match to TRBD1. There are 15 residues in the CDR3. The trim removed 4 bases at V and 4 bases at J, leaving 9 bases unmatched. Per germline, CDR1 SGHKS and CDR2 YYEKEE (reference sequence). The CDR3 DNA is TGTGCCAGCAGCCTGACAGGGGCCCTAAGCTATGGCTACACCTTC. This encodes CASSLTGALSYGYTF.

This chain links TRBV5-4 with TRBJ2-1; D may be TRBD1 (6 bases). Germline CDR1 and CDR2: SGHNT and YYREEE (reference sequence). V lost 1 base and J lost 0, with 17 bases in between. There are 18 residues in the CDR3. This CDR3 reads CASSLLGTGQSSYNEQFF. CDR3 coding DNA: TGTGCCAGCAGCTTGTTGGGAACAGGGCAAAGCTCCTACAATGAGCAGTTCTTC.

The chain uses TRBV7-9 and TRBJ2-5; D might be TRBD1 (5 bases). Per the germline V gene, CDR1 is SEHNR and CDR2 is FQNEAQ (reference sequence). The V gene lost 0 bases and the J gene lost 6 bases, with 8 bases spanning the gap. This CDR3 region has 13 residues. The CDR3 DNA reads as TGTGCCAGCAGCTTAGCCCAGGGAAAGACCCAGTACTTC. This encodes CASSLAQGKTQYF.

V is TRBV7-9 and J is TRBJ2-7, with 10 nucleotides matching TRBD1. The CDR3 totals 15 residues. Losses at the gene ends were 3 bases for V and 7 bases for J; bases not matched to a gene: 9. Germline lookup yields CDR1 SEHNR and CDR2 FQNEAQ (reference sequence). CDR3 sequence (DNA): TGTGCCAGCAGCTTTGAGACAGGGGGCCGAGGGGAGCAGTACTTC. It is translated as CASSFETGGRGEQYF.

This chain connects TRBV7-8 to TRBJ2-5; 12 nucleotides match TRBD2. The V and J ends lost 5 bases and 1 base, in that order; junction bases with no gene match: 5. CDR3 length: 16 residues. Germline assignment: CDR1 SGHVS and CDR2 FQNEAQ. This CDR3 reads CASSAGLAGPQETQYF. The CDR3 coding sequence is TGTGCCAGCAGCGCCGGACTAGCGGGACCCCAAGAGACCCAGTACTTC.

The chain combines TRBV10-2 with TRBJ2-5, with TRBD1 matching over 9 bases. CDR1 and CDR2 (germline): WSHSY, SAAADI. The V gene end was trimmed by 5 bases and the J gene end by 7 bases; junction bases not matched to a gene: 11. The CDR3 loop spans 15 amino acids. The chain's CDR3 is CASSPDRGTAGTQYF. CDR3 DNA: TGCGCCAGCAGTCCGGACAGGGGAACAGCAGGGACCCAGTACTTC.

This chain connects TRBV7-2 to TRBJ1-6; D is unresolved. V lost 7 bases, J lost 4 bases, and 11 bases lay in between. Germline assignment: CDR1 SGHTA and CDR2 FQGNSA. This CDR3 has 14 amino acids. For the CDR3, the DNA is TGTGCCAGCAACCTCCCGGGGTATAATTCACCCCTCCACTTT. Its translation is CASNLPGYNSPLHF.

This sequence joins TRBV5-6 and TRBJ2-7, with D perhaps TRBD1 (6 bases). CDR1 is SGHDT, CDR2 YYEEEE, per germline. Between the trimmed V and J ends, which lost 4 bases and 6 bases, there was a span of 29 bases. The CDR3 is made up of 18 amino acids. The CDR3 DNA reads TGTGCCAGCAGCCAGGCCGGCAGGTTCAGGGGAAATTGGTTCGAGCAGTACTTC. Its protein product is CASSQAGRFRGNWFEQYF.

The chain recombines TRBV5-1 with TRBJ1-1, with a possible D match to TRBD1 (5 bases). The CDR3 extends over 19 amino acids. From germline, CDR1 is SGHRS and CDR2 YFSETQ. The V gene lost 0 bases and the J gene lost 1 base, with 22 bases spanning the gap. The CDR3 region has the DNA TGCGCCAGCAGCTTGGGTTGGGTACCATCGACAGCAGAGAACACTGAAGCTTTCTTT. This codes for CASSLGWVPSTAENTEAFF.

The chain employs TRBV28 and TRBJ1-5; 9 bases line up with TRBD1. Per germline, CDR1 MDHEN and CDR2 SYDVKM. CDR3 length: 17 residues. The ends lost 5 bases at V and 1 base at J; junction bases unmatched: 9. CDR3 bases: TGTGCCAGCAGTGTCCCTCTCGGACAGGGGAGCAATCAGCCCCAGCATTTT. It translates to CASSVPLGQGSNQPQHF.